In its sample, the clone carrying this T cell receptor beta chain was seen a few times. Its cognate antigen is unknown. This entry belongs to a study of cytomegalovirus exposure and HLA in healthy donors. Study details: The approximately 670 first-cohort repertoires and the 95 to 150 validation repertoires shared the same platform, a later analysis reported.

In germline, CDR1 is SGHRS, CDR2 YFSETQ. Trimming took 1 base from V and 7 from J; bases not matched to a gene: 9. The CDR3 contains 15 residues. Sequencing used immunoSEQ multiplex PCR; TCRdb keeps in-frame clones, though not all of them. This sample has 130,000 or so clones, with roughly 84% found just once. Study-level findings and limits: Within the 100 to 150 validation repertoires, first-cohort TCR clusters tended to co-occur, according to a later analysis. Researchers reported that a few CMV-associated chains were confirmed in vitro as CMV antigen-specific.

V and J are TRBV5-1 and TRBJ2-7; TRBD1 aligns across 9 bases. The TCR originated in a woman in her twenties or thirties in good health and CMV-seronegative. Sequences were obtained from PBMCs. The CDR3 here is CASSLIGQGSEEQYF. The CDR3 DNA reads TGCGCCAGCAGCTTGATTGGACAGGGGTCAGAAGAGCAGTACTTC.